The rows below give T cell receptor beta chains drawn from one sample of a study of blood T cells in healthy people across ages. MiXCR, applied by TCRdb to the 5' RACE reads, yields one record per CDR3 protein. The repertoire includes 1,300,000 or so distinct CDR3 sequences, roughly 59% of them detected once, and over 5.5% sits in the top ten. The sample was blood. The source is a man younger than 35 in good health. Each CDR3 is given with its conserved first and last residue.

CDR3 protein: CARHGLAGGWTYNEQFF
V gene: TRBV11-2
J gene: TRBJ2-1

CDR3 protein: CASSLLGGRGYEQYF
V gene: TRBV27
J gene: TRBJ2-7

CDR3 protein: CASSFGITYEQYF
V gene: TRBV12-3/TRBV12-4
J gene: TRBJ2-7

CDR3 protein: CASSLEGAPPYF
V gene: TRBV7-9
J gene: TRBJ2-4

CDR3 protein: CSVEKRDTSSYNEQFF
V gene: TRBV29-1
J gene: TRBJ2-1

CDR3 protein: CASSLGRQYEQYF
V gene: TRBV13
J gene: TRBJ2-7

CDR3 protein: CASSKNERSTDTQYF
V gene: TRBV12-3/TRBV12-4
J gene: TRBJ2-3

CDR3 protein: CASSLAGEVEQYF
V gene: TRBV27
J gene: TRBJ2-7

CDR3 protein: CASSQSPRGNYYGYTF
V gene: TRBV3-1
J gene: TRBJ1-2

CDR3 protein: CASTGTPYTGELFF
V gene: TRBV4-2
J gene: TRBJ2-2

CDR3 protein: CASSSAASASYEQYF
V gene: TRBV6-6
J gene: TRBJ2-7

CDR3 protein: CASSQQSSTDTQYF
V gene: TRBV4-2
J gene: TRBJ2-3

CDR3 protein: CASSPSGSYEQFF
V gene: TRBV12-3/TRBV12-4
J gene: TRBJ2-1